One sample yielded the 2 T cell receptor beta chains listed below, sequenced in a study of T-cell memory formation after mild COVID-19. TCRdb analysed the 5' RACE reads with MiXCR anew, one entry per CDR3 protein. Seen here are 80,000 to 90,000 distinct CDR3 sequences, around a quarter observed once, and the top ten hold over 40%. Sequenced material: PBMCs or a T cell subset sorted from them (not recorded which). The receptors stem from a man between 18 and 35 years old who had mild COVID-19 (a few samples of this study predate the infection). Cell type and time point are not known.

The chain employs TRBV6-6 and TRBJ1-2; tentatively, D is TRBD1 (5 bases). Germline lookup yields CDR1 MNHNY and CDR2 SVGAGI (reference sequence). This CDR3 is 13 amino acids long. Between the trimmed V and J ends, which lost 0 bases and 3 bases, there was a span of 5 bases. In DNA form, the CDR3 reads TGTGCCAGCAGTTACTCAGGGGACTATGGCTACACCTTC. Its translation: CASSYSGDYGYTF.

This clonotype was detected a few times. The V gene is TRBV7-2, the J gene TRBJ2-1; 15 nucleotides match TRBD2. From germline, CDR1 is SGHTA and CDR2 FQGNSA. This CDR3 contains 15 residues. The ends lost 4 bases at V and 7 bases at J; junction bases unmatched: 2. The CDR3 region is CASSWGLAGGNEQFF. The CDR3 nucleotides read TGTGCCAGCAGCTGGGGACTAGCGGGGGGAAATGAGCAGTTCTTC.